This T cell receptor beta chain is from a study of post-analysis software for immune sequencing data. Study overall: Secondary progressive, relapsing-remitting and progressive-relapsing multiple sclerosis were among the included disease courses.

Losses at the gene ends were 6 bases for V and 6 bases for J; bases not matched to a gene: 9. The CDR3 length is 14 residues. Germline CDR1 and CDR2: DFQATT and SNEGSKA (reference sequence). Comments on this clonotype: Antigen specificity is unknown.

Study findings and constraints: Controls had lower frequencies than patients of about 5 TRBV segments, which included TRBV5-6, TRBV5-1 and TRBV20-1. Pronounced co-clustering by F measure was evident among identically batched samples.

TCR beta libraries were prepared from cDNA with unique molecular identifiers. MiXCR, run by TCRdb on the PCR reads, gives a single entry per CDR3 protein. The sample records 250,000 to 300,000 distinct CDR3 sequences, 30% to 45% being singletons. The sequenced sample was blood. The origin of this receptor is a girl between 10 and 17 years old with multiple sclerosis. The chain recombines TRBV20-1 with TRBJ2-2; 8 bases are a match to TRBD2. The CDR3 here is CSARNREGPGELFF. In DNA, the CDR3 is TGCAGTGCAAGAAACCGGGAGGGACCCGGGGAGCTGTTTTTT.